These T cell receptor beta chains were read from a single sample in a study of identifying expanded T cells in peripheral blood. Produced via immunoSEQ multiplex PCR; TCRdb's table is partial and in-frame only. The repertoire consists of tens of thousands of clones, with approximately 84% occurring once and the leading ten covering 3.5% to 5%. The sequencing sample was made of blood. Source of these receptors: a person between 18 and 69 years old in good health. Both conserved end residues are part of each CDR3. D genes are given only for firm matches. Only some rows state a clone size, as once, few, many or a class for expanded clones.

J,V,D,size,CDR3,DNA
TRBJ1-5,TRBV2,.,.,CASSGDRRGRPQHF,TGTGCCAGCAGTGGGGACCGGCGAGGTAGGCCCCAGCATTTT
TRBJ2-7,TRBV4-3,.,.,CASSQELQVAYEQYF,TGCGCCAGCAGCCAAGAATTACAGGTGGCTTACGAGCAGTACTTC
TRBJ1-3,TRBV11-2,TRBD1,few,CASSTGGQGSGNTIYF,TGTGCCAGCAGCACCGGTGGACAGGGCTCTGGAAACACCATATATTTT
TRBJ1-2,TRBV18,.,.,CASSPQGYGYTF,TGTGCCAGCTCACCTCAGGGCTATGGCTACACCTTC
TRBJ2-7,TRBV11-3,.,.,CASSPLGELAEQYF,TGTGCCAGCAGCCCGTTAGGGGAATTAGCCGAGCAGTACTTC
TRBJ2-1,TRBV30,.,.,CAWSVRQYNEQFF,TGTGCCTGGAGTGTACGACAGTACAATGAGCAGTTCTTC
TRBJ1-4,TRBV11-3,TRBD1,.,CASSLGSGTGDEKLFF,TGTGCCAGCAGCTTAGGATCCGGGACAGGAGATGAAAAACTGTTTTTT
TRBJ2-4,TRBV30,.,.,CAWSVRVAKNIQYF,TGTGCCTGGAGTGTAAGGGTAGCCAAAAACATTCAGTACTTC
TRBJ1-5,TRBV28,.,.,CASSPSPRGNQPQHF,TGTGCCAGCAGTCCTTCTCCGAGGGGCAATCAGCCCCAGCATTTT
TRBJ2-3,TRBV2,TRBD1,.,CASRYLRTGADDTQYF,TGTGCCAGCAGATACCTCAGGACAGGGGCTGATGATACGCAGTATTTT
TRBJ1-1,TRBV4-1,.,few,CASSHNTEAFF,TGCGCCAGCAGCCATAACACTGAAGCTTTCTTT
TRBJ1-1,TRBV5-6,.,once,CASSFFRAGTEAFF,TGTGCCAGCAGCTTTTTTAGGGCTGGCACTGAAGCTTTCTTT
TRBJ2-3,TRBV6-1,.,.,CASSVSPESTDTQYF,TGTGCCAGCAGTGTTAGCCCAGAAAGCACAGATACGCAGTATTTT